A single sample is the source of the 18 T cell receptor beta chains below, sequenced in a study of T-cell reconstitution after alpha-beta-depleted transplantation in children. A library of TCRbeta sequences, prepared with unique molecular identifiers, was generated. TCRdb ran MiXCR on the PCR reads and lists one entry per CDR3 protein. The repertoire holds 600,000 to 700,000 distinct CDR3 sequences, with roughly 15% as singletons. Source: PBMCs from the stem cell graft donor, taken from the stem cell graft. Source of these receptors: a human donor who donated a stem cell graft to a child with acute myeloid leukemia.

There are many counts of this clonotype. CDR3 nucleotide sequence: TGCAGTGCCTGGGACCGATATAGGGGAGAGACCCAGTACTTC. This translates into CSAWDRYRGETQYF. This chain joins TRBV20-1 and TRBJ2-5; tentatively, D is TRBD1 or TRBD2 (5 bases each). The CDR3 contains 14 residues. CDR1 and CDR2 (germline): DFQATT, SNEGSKA (reference sequence). V lost 6 bases and J 4 bases, leaving 18 bases between the germline ends.

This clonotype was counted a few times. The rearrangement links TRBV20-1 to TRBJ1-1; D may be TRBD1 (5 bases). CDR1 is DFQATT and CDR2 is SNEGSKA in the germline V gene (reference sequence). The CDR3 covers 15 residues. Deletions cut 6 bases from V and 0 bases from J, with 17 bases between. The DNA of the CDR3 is TGCAGTGCCACCCCAGGGATCCAGATGAACACTGAAGCTTTCTTT. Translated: CSATPGIQMNTEAFF.

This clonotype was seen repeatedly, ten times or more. DNA of the CDR3: TGCGCCAGCAGCTCTTTGACAGGAACGAACACCGGGGAGCTGTTTTTT. Amino acids: CASSSLTGTNTGELFF. The chain has TRBV5-1 and TRBJ2-2, with a possible D match to TRBD1 (6 bases). The CDR3 covers 16 residues. V was trimmed by 3 bases and J by 0 bases, leaving 12 bases between them. The germline V gene has CDR1 SGHRS and CDR2 YFSETQ.

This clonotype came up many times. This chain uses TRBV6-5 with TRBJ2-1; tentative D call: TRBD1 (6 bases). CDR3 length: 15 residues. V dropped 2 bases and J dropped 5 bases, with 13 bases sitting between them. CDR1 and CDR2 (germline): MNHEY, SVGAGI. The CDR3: CASSYVQGRHNEQFF. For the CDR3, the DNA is TGTGCCAGCAGTTACGTCCAGGGGCGGCACAATGAGCAGTTCTTC.

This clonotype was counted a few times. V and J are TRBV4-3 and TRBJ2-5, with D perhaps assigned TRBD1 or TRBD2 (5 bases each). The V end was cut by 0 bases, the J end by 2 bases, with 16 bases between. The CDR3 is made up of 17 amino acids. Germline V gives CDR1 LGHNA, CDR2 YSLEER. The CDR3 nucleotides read TGCGCCAGCAGCCAAGATAATGGGGGAAGTTGGCAAGAGACCCAGTACTTC. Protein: CASSQDNGGSWQETQYF.

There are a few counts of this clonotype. Here the CDR3 DNA reads TGCAGCGTTGAGTCGTATTCCACAGATACGCAGTATTTT. Amino acid sequence: CSVESYSTDTQYF. The chain couples TRBV29-1 to TRBJ2-3; no reliable D call. From germline, CDR1 is SQVTM and CDR2 ANQGSEA. V was pared by 3 bases and J by 2 bases, with 9 bases between. The CDR3 has 13 amino acids.

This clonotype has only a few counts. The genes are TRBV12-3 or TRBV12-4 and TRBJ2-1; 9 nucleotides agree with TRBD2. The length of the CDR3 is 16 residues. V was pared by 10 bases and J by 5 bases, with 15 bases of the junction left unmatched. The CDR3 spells CATLGSGGRPNNEQFF. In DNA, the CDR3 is TGTGCCACCCTAGGAAGCGGGGGGCGACCTAACAATGAGCAGTTCTTC.

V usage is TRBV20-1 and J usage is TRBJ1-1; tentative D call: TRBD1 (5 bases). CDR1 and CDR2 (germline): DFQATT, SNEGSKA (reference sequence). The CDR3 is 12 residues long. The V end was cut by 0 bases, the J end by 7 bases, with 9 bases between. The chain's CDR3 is CSAREWGSEAFF. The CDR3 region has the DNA TGCAGTGCTAGAGAATGGGGCAGTGAAGCTTTCTTT.

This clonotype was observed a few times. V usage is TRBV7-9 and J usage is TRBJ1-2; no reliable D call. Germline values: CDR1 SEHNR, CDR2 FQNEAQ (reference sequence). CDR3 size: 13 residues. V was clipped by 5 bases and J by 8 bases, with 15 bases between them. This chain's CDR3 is CASSRLVENGYTF. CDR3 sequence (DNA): TGTGCCAGCAGCCGCCTTGTTGAGAACGGCTACACCTTC.

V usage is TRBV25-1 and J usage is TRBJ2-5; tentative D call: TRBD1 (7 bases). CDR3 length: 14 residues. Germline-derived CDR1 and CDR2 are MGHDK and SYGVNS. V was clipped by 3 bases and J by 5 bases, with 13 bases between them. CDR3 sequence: CASSEGSGGETQYF. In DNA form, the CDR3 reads TGTGCCAGCAGTGAGGGGTCAGGGGGGGAGACCCAGTACTTC.

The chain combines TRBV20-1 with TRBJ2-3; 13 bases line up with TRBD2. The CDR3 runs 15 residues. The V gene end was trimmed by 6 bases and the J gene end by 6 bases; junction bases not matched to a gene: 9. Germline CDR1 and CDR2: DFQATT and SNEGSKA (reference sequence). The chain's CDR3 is CSALLLAGGPDTQYF. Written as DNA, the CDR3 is TGCAGTGCCCTACTACTAGCGGGGGGGCCGGATACGCAGTATTTT.

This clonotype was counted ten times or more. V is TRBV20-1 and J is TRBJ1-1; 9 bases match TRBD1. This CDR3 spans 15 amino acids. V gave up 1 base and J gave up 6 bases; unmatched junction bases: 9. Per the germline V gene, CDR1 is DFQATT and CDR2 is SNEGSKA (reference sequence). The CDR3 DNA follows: TGCAGTGCTAGAGCCGACGGACAGGGGATGCCTGAAGCTTTCTTT. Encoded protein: CSARADGQGMPEAFF.

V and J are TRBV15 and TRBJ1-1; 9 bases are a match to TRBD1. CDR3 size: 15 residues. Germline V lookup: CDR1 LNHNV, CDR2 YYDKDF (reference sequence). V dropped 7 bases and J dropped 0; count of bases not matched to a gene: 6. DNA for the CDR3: TGTGCCACCAAAGCGGACAGGGGTTTGAACACTGAAGCTTTCTTT. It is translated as CATKADRGLNTEAFF.

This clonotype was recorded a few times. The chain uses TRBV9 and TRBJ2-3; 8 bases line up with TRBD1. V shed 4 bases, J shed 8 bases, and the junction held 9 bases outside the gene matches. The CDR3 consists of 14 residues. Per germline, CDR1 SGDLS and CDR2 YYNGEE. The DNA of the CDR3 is TGTGCCAGCAGCATCGGGACAGGACGAGGTACGCAGTATTTT. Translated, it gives CASSIGTGRGTQYF.

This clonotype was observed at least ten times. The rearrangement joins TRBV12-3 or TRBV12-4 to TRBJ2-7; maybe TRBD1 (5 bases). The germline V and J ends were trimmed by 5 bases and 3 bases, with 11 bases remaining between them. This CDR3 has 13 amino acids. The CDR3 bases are TGTGCCAGCAGTGCTACAGGTTTCTACGAGCAGTACTTC. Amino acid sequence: CASSATGFYEQYF.

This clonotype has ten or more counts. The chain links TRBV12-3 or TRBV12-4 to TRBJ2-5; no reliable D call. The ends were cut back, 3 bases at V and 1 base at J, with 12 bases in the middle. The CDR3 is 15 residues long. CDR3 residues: CASSLRFGLQETQYF. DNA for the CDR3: TGTGCCAGCAGTTTGAGGTTCGGCCTCCAAGAGACCCAGTACTTC.

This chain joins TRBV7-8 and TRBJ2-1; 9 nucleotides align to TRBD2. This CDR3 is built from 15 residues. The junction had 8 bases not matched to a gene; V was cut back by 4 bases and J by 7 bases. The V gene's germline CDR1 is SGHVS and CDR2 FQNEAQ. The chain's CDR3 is CASSSRAGGINEQFF. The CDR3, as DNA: TGTGCCAGCAGCTCCCGGGCGGGGGGGATTAATGAGCAGTTCTTC.

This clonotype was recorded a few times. CDR3 sequence: CASSAPGASGNSPLHF. CDR3 coding DNA: TGTGCCAGTAGTGCACCCGGGGCCAGCGGTAATTCACCCCTCCACTTT. V is TRBV19 and J is TRBJ1-6; D perhaps matches TRBD1 (5 bases). The germline V and J ends were trimmed by 5 bases and 6 bases, with 17 bases remaining between them. The germline V gene encodes CDR1 LNHDA and CDR2 SQIVND (reference sequence). There are 16 residues in the CDR3.